These 19 T cell receptor beta chains came from one sample sequenced in a study of T-cell memory formation after mild COVID-19. TCRdb recomputed calls from the 5' RACE reads with MiXCR, one row per CDR3 protein. Of roughly 43,000 distinct CDR3 sequences in the sample, roughly 9% are singletons; the top ten hold around 11%. The specimen sequenced was PBMCs or a T cell subset sorted from them (not recorded which). Receptors originate from an adult woman who had mild COVID-19 (a few samples of this study predate the infection). Cell type and time point are not known.

In this sample, this clonotype turned up many times. This chain joins TRBV5-6 and TRBJ2-2, with 7 bases matching TRBD1. Germline CDR1 SGHDT, CDR2 YYEEEE. The J segment lost 6 bases and the V segment lost 0 bases, leaving 8 bases of the junction unmatched. CDR3 length: 16 residues. The CDR3 spells CASSLERGRLSGELFF. The CDR3 coding sequence is TGTGCCAGCAGCTTGGAGAGGGGGCGTCTATCCGGGGAGCTGTTTTTT.

This clonotype was picked up a small number of times. The genes are TRBV5-1 and TRBJ1-4; TRBD1 matches 9 bases. Trimming took 5 bases from V and 3 from J; bases not matched to a gene: 17. Germline V gene data show CDR1 as SGHRS and CDR2 as YFSETQ. The CDR3 is 19 residues long. In DNA, the CDR3 is TGCGCCAGCAGTTTGATACCCCGGGGCACAGGGGGCTCTAATGAAAAACTGTTTTTT. Translating gives CASSLIPRGTGGSNEKLFF. Looking up the rest from reference TRBV5-1 and TRBJ1-4 gives the full variable domain: KAGVTQTPRYLIKTRGQQVTLSCSPISGHRSVSWYQQTPGQGLQFLFEYFSETQRNKGNFPGRFSGRQFSNSRSEMNVSTLELGDSALYLCASSLIPRGTGGSNEKLFFGSGTQLSVL.

This clonotype has a handful of counts. The chain joins TRBV4-1 to TRBJ1-1; TRBD1 agrees at 7 bases. Germline-derived CDR1 and CDR2 are MGHRA and YSYEKL. The ends lost 3 bases at V and 3 bases at J; junction bases unmatched: 13. The CDR3 loop spans 17 amino acids. The CDR3 reads CASSHPPRGGEDTEAFF. The CDR3 DNA is TGCGCCAGCAGCCACCCCCCCCGAGGGGGCGAGGACACTGAAGCTTTCTTT.

This clonotype occurred a few times. V usage is TRBV3-1 and J usage is TRBJ1-1; tentatively, D is TRBD1 (5 bases). This CDR3 spans 13 amino acids. From germline, CDR1 is LGHDT and CDR2 YNNKEL (reference sequence). The germline V and J ends were trimmed by 4 bases and 4 bases, with 10 bases remaining between them. The CDR3 spells CASSPGHLTEAFF. CDR3 bases: TGTGCCAGCAGCCCAGGACATCTCACTGAAGCTTTCTTT.

This clonotype has a handful of counts. CDR3 in DNA: TGTGCCAGCAGCTTAGCGGGAGCGGGGACCTACGAGCAGTACTTC. This sequence encodes CASSLAGAGTYEQYF. The chain is built from TRBV11-1 and TRBJ2-7, with 7 bases aligning to TRBD2. After removal of 0 bases from V and 2 bases from J, the junction contained 4 bases not matched to a gene. Germline CDR1 and CDR2: SGHAT and FQDESV (reference sequence). The CDR3 has 15 amino acids.

The rearrangement uses TRBV7-2 and TRBJ2-6, with D tentatively TRBD2 (5 bases). Germline CDR1 SGHTA, CDR2 FQGNSA. V lost 2 bases to trimming and J lost 2 bases, with 7 bases between them. CDR3 length equals 15 residues. CDR3 amino acids: CASSLMGAGANVLTF. CDR3 nucleotide sequence: TGTGCCAGCAGCTTAATGGGAGCTGGGGCCAACGTCCTGACTTTC. The full variable domain, completed using reference TRBV7-2 and TRBJ2-6, is GAGVSQSPSNKVTEKGKDVELRCDPISGHTALYWYRQSLGQGLEFLIYFQGNSAPDKSGLPSDRFSAERTGGSVSTLTIQRTQQEDSAVYLCASSLMGAGANVLTFGAGSRLTVL.

This clonotype turned up a few times. The rearrangement links TRBV5-5 to TRBJ1-1; the match to TRBD1 covers 12 bases. This CDR3 is built from 17 residues. J was trimmed by 5 bases and V by 4 bases; bases with no gene match: 12. Per germline, CDR1 SGHKS and CDR2 YYEKEE (reference sequence). The CDR3 protein is CASSTAGTGGARTEAFF. The CDR3 DNA reads TGTGCCAGCAGCACCGCCGGGACAGGGGGCGCAAGGACTGAAGCTTTCTTT.

V usage is TRBV4-1 and J usage is TRBJ2-5, with TRBD2 identical over 9 bases. This CDR3 is 16 amino acids long. CDR1 and CDR2 (germline): MGHRA, YSYEKL. Losses at the gene ends were 4 bases for V and 2 bases for J; bases not matched to a gene: 8. CDR3 sequence reads: CASSRHSGGDQETQYF. DNA for the CDR3: TGCGCCAGCAGCCGCCATAGCGGGGGAGATCAAGAGACCCAGTACTTC.

This clonotype is classed as medium-sized. The rearrangement joins TRBV20-1 to TRBJ2-5, with 9 bases that match TRBD1. The CDR3 runs 15 residues. V lost 3 bases to trimming and J lost 7 bases; unmatched junction nucleotides: 12. Germline CDR1 DFQATT, CDR2 SNEGSKA (reference sequence). CDR3 residues: CSASGLGQGYRTQYF. As DNA, the CDR3 is TGCAGTGCTAGTGGGTTGGGACAGGGCTACCGGACCCAGTACTTC.

This sequence joins TRBV5-4 and TRBJ1-4; 11 bases are shared with TRBD1. The CDR3 is 15 residues long. The germline V gene encodes CDR1 SGHNT and CDR2 YYREEE (reference sequence). J gave up 8 bases and V 2 bases, and 5 bases lay outside the gene matches. The CDR3 region has the DNA TGTGCCAGCAGCTTTGGACAGGGGGCGAGGGAAAAACTGTTTTTT. Its translation: CASSFGQGAREKLFF.

This clonotype was seen a handful of times. The rearrangement links TRBV3-1 to TRBJ1-2; TRBD1 might be the D (6 bases). The CDR3 extends over 18 amino acids. The V end was cut by 1 base, the J end by 2 bases, with 20 bases between. Per the germline V gene, CDR1 is LGHDT and CDR2 is YNNKEL (reference sequence). The CDR3 protein is CASSQAPPTGYLNYGYTF. The CDR3 DNA reads as TGTGCCAGCAGCCAAGCCCCCCCTACAGGGTACCTGAACTATGGCTACACCTTC.

The J gene is TRBJ1-6, the V gene TRBV18; D unclear. The CDR3 runs to 16 residues. V lost 4 bases, J lost 10 bases, and 20 bases lay in between. Germline V lookup: CDR1 KGHSH, CDR2 LQKENI. CDR3 bases: TGTGCCAGCTCACTTGAGCTGGGCTTCGGCGGCTCACCCCTCCACTTT. As protein: CASSLELGFGGSPLHF.

The chain carries TRBV2 and TRBJ2-3, with 8 bases that match TRBD1. The junction had 7 bases not matched to a gene; V was cut back by 6 bases and J by 2 bases. CDR3 length: 15 residues. In germline, CDR1 is SNHLY, CDR2 FYNNEI. The CDR3 reads CASRRDRSFTDTQYF. The CDR3 DNA follows: TGTGCCAGCAGGCGGGACAGGAGCTTCACAGATACGCAGTATTTT.

This clonotype has ten or more counts. V gene TRBV7-2 combines with J gene TRBJ1-1; unclear D gene. Germline V gene data show CDR1 as SGHTA and CDR2 as FQGNSA. V lost 1 base and J lost 0, with 6 bases in between. The CDR3 sequence is 14 residues long. This chain's CDR3 is CASSLVLVNTEAFF. The CDR3, as DNA: TGTGCCAGCAGCTTAGTTCTGGTGAACACTGAAGCTTTCTTT.

The rearrangement joins TRBV30 to TRBJ1-1, with D tentatively TRBD1 (6 bases). The CDR3 has 14 residues. V was trimmed by 1 base and J by 6 bases, leaving 15 bases between them. Germline CDR1 GTSNPN, CDR2 SVGIG (reference sequence). CDR3 residues: CAWSAWGRLAEAFF. DNA of the CDR3: TGTGCCTGGAGTGCCTGGGGGCGGTTAGCTGAAGCTTTCTTT.

This clonotype is deemed medium-sized (0.01 to 0.1%). V usage is TRBV24-1 and J usage is TRBJ2-7, with D perhaps TRBD2 (5 bases). Trimming removed 3 bases from V and 3 bases from J, with 8 bases in between. The CDR3 extends over 13 amino acids. Looked up from germline, CDR1 is KGHDR and CDR2 is SFDVKD. CDR3 nucleotide sequence: TGTGCCACCAGTGATGGAGGAGGCTACGAGCAGTACTTC. The encoded protein is CATSDGGGYEQYF.

This clonotype turned up a few times. V and J are TRBV6-6 and TRBJ2-3; D may be TRBD1 or TRBD2 (5 bases each). Trimming took 9 bases from V and 0 from J, leaving 22 bases between them. Germline CDR1 and CDR2: MNHNY and SVGAGI (reference sequence). The CDR3 spans 17 residues. In DNA, the CDR3 is TGTGCCAGTAAAGGGGAGACGGGCGGACCTAGCACAGATACGCAGTATTTT. Residues: CASKGETGGPSTDTQYF.

The rearrangement links TRBV7-9 to TRBJ1-3, with TRBD1 matching over 9 bases. V gave up 4 bases and J gave up 4 bases; unmatched junction bases: 11. The CDR3 contains 17 residues. Germline values: CDR1 SEHNR, CDR2 FQNEAQ (reference sequence). The CDR3 sequence: CASSSPPLGQGGNTIYF. In nucleotides, the CDR3 is TGTGCCAGCAGCTCACCGCCCTTGGGACAGGGAGGAAACACCATATATTTT. Filled out from reference TRBV7-9 and TRBJ1-3, the complete variable domain reads DTGVSQNPRHKITKRGQNVTFRCDPISEHNRLYWYRQTLGQGPEFLTYFQNEAQLEKSRLLSDRFSAERPKGSFSTLEIQRTEQGDSAMYLCASSSPPLGQGGNTIYFGEGSWLTVV.

The gene calls are TRBV20-1 and TRBJ2-7; TRBD1 might be the D (6 bases). Germline V gene sequence: CDR1 DFQATT, CDR2 SNEGSKA (reference sequence). The CDR3 is 11 amino acids. The V and J ends lost 6 bases and 4 bases respectively, with 10 bases between them. Written as DNA, the CDR3 is TGCAGTGCGATGCAGGGGTACGAGCAGTACTTC. Protein: CSAMQGYEQYF.